This T cell receptor (beta chain) was recorded in a study of T cells in Graves' hyperthyroidism and ophthalmopathy. Study-wide results and caveats: Most expanded thyroid clonotypes above 0.001 also appeared in blood.

Trimming took off 0 bases at V and 5 bases at J, with 10 bases between the two ends. From germline, CDR1 is DFQATT and CDR2 SNEGSKA (reference sequence). The length of the CDR3 is 13 residues. Stable Graves' hyperthyroidism denoted no ophthalmopathy progression over 18 months. PBMCs were obtained from about 9.9 ml fresh peripheral blood. TCR beta CDR3 regions were amplified from RNA transcripts. The HTBI set primed first-round TCR CDR3 RT-PCR. TCRdb passed the multiplex PCR reads through MiXCR, listing each CDR3 protein once. The sample lists over 650,000 distinct CDR3 sequences, over 15% occurring once. This clonotype was observed at least ten times. The antigen is not known.

Sequenced material: blood. V and J are TRBV20-1 and TRBJ2-5; possible D gene TRBD1, 5 bases. This clonotype was obtained from a man in his late teens or twenties with Graves' hyperthyroidism. CDR3 protein: CSARDRVGETQYF. In DNA, the CDR3 is TGCAGTGCTAGAGACAGGGTAGGGGAGACCCAGTACTTC.